These T cell receptor beta chains were read from a single sample in a study of cytomegalovirus exposure and HLA in healthy donors. Sequenced by immunoSEQ multiplex PCR; TCRdb stores in-frame clones only, minus some. The top ten hold under 5.5% of the sample, which has 100,000 to 150,000 clones, around two thirds seen once. Sequences were obtained from PBMCs. Receptor source: a man in his 60s in good health and CMV-seropositive. Both conserved end residues are part of each CDR3. A D gene is named only where the DNA matches it firmly. Size tells how often a clone was seen (once, few, many) or the class of an expanded clone, and some rows leave it out.

abundance	v_gene	j_gene	d_gene	CDR3aa	CDR3nt
once	TRBV5-1	TRBJ2-5	NA	CASSLVGGQETQYF	TGCGCCAGCAGCTTGGTTGGCGGGCAAGAGACCCAGTACTTC
few	TRBV6-1	TRBJ1-5	NA	CASSQGQEPLPQHF	TGTGCCAGCAGTCAAGGGCAGGAACCCCTTCCCCAGCATTTT
NA	TRBV2	TRBJ2-7	NA	CASSQLGGGGGFYEQYF	TGTGCCAGCAGCCAACTTGGGGGAGGGGGGGGATTCTACGAGCAGTACTTC
NA	TRBV6-1	TRBJ1-2	NA	CASSMGAKGYTF	TGTGCCAGCAGTATGGGGGCGAAAGGCTACACCTTC
NA	TRBV5-4	TRBJ2-5	TRBD2	CASSLGFVTRGGSQETQYF	TGTGCCAGCAGCTTGGGTTTCGTGACCCGGGGGGGCAGCCAAGAGACCCAGTACTTC
NA	TRBV4-1	TRBJ2-3	TRBD2	CASSLSPGGGTDTQYF	TGCGCCAGCAGCCTCAGCCCTGGGGGGGGCACAGATACGCAGTATTTT
once	TRBV28	TRBJ1-1	NA	CASKNRVTNTEAFF	TGTGCCAGCAAAAACAGGGTAACGAACACTGAAGCTTTCTTT
NA	TRBV28	TRBJ2-7	TRBD1	CASSPPGTGLYF	TGTGCCAGCAGTCCTCCGGGGACAGGGCTTTACTTC
NA	TRBV5-1	TRBJ1-3	NA	CASSLGLSRSGNTIYF	TGCGCCAGCAGCTTGGGACTCTCCCGCTCTGGAAACACCATATATTTT
NA	TRBV7-9	TRBJ1-6	NA	CASSTGEGNLALHF	TGTGCCAGCAGCACCGGGGAAGGGAATTTGGCCCTCCACTTT
NA	TRBV5-4	TRBJ2-7	NA	CASTVGGARSNEQYF	TGTGCCAGCACCGTAGGGGGGGCGCGTTCTAACGAGCAGTACTTC
NA	TRBV6-1	TRBJ1-2	TRBD1	CASNGQGGNYGYTF	TGTGCCAGCAACGGACAGGGGGGGAACTATGGCTACACCTTC
NA	TRBV2	TRBJ2-5	NA	CASSSHYQETQYF	TGTGCCAGCAGTTCCCACTACCAAGAGACCCAGTACTTC
NA	TRBV6-5	TRBJ2-2	NA	CASSYDGHLNTGELFF	TGTGCCAGCAGTTACGATGGACACCTGAACACCGGGGAGCTGTTTTTT
many	TRBV10-1	TRBJ1-2	TRBD1	CASSEAEAGTGDYGYTF	TGCGCCAGCAGTGAGGCAGAGGCCGGGACAGGGGACTATGGCTACACCTTC
few	TRBV5-1	TRBJ2-5	NA	CASRIGVSVETQYF	TGCGCCAGCAGGATCGGTGTTAGCGTCGAGACCCAGTACTTC
NA	TRBV6-6	TRBJ2-2	NA	CASSYFGSGELFF	TGTGCCAGCAGTTACTTCGGGTCCGGGGAGCTGTTTTTT
few	TRBV30	TRBJ1-6	NA	CAWSPGQLNSPLHF	TGTGCCTGGAGCCCGGGACAATTAAATTCACCCCTCCACTTT
NA	TRBV7-9	TRBJ2-4	TRBD1	CASSQGQGINIQYF	TGTGCCAGCAGCCAGGGACAGGGGATAAACATTCAGTACTTC
NA	TRBV20-1	TRBJ2-3	TRBD2	CSAYSGRMQYF	TGCAGTGCCTACTCCGGGAGGATGCAGTATTTT
NA	TRBV6-5	TRBJ1-1	NA	CASSYSRRNTEAFF	TGTGCCAGCAGTTACTCCAGGCGGAACACTGAAGCTTTCTTT
NA	TRBV28	TRBJ2-2	TRBD1	CASSGTGSLGIGELFF	TGTGCCAGCAGCGGGACAGGTTCTTTGGGTATCGGGGAGCTGTTTTTT
NA	TRBV15	TRBJ1-5	TRBD1	CATSSRQGSNQPQHF	TGTGCCACCAGCAGTCGACAGGGTTCCAATCAGCCCCAGCATTTT
NA	TRBV5-1	TRBJ2-5	TRBD1	CASIPSSGQGRGETQYF	TGCGCCAGCATCCCCTCATCGGGACAGGGGCGCGGAGAGACCCAGTACTTC